This T cell receptor beta chain was sequenced during a study of blood T cells in healthy people across ages (dated by TCRdb to between 2014 and 2017). Study-wide context: In model experiments, roughly one uniquely barcoded TCR beta cDNA molecule per two T cells was captured by template switching. Using deep sequencing normalized with unique cDNA molecular identifiers, the study measured how TCR beta repertoire diversity changes with age. Four age groups were formed from the donors: young (average 16 years), middle-aged (just under 40), aged (about 62) and long-lived (around 82). Donors of different ages were randomly distributed across sequencing lanes to avoid experimental bias. For two donors (one aged 18 to 29 and one aged 80 or older), the study analyzed two additional independent replicas of 1 million unique cDNA reads from the same blood draw.

Results and caveats for the whole study, not just this receptor: Total diversity estimates from one million sequenced T cells were considered lower bounds and underestimates. As age increased, observed TCR beta diversity per million T cells dropped in a roughly linear way, and a significant reduction was already evident by age about 40. The CMV infection status of donors was not known, potentially confounding age-related changes in expanded clonotypes. The percentage of naive T cells measured by flow cytometry correlated strongly with observed TCR beta diversity. Compared with the aged group, more naive CD4+ T cells, fewer expanded clones and increased TCR diversity were shown by the long-lived group, suggesting age selection. Conclusive comparison of naive and antigen-experienced compartments was prevented by the profiling of bulk unsorted PBMCs.

The V and J ends are trimmed by 1 base and 4 bases, leaving 15 bases between them. CDR1 and CDR2 are drawn from the germline V gene (reference sequence): SGHNT, YYREEE. The CDR3, from cysteine to phenylalanine, totals 16 residues. Only CDR3 DNA remains: 48 bases, in frame from the first base. On this clonotype: Which antigen it targets is not known. Base-call qualities are not available, and no considerably larger clone is one nucleotide away.

The library was prepared using 5' RACE. The instrument given in TCRdb is Illumina HiSeq 2500. A second about 7 to 12 cycle PCR used a sample-barcoded 5' primer and a J-beta primer mix. A template-switch 5' adaptor carrying 12 random nucleotides introduced a unique molecular identifier onto each TCR beta cDNA molecule. Each sample yielded at least 2.5 million CDR3-containing paired-end reads. First-strand cDNA was synthesized from all RNA with the Mint cDNA synthesis kit, primed by a TRBC-specific oligonucleotide. Following uracil-DNA glycosylase treatment, all cDNA underwent a first 18-cycle PCR with the universal primers M1SS and BC2_uni_R. As for how the authors treated the data: Normalization of each sample was performed by random selection of 1 million high-quality reads, each carrying a distinct molecular identifier. Reads sharing molecular identifiers were discarded rather than binned into consensus sequences. MiTCR, with a Q25 quality threshold and the strictest error-elimination algorithm, was used for CDR3 identification, clonotype clustering and error correction. Lower-bound total TCR beta diversity was estimated with a nonparametric unseen species model using Euler transformation. The raw public reads went through TCRdb reprocessing: fastp at Q25, MiXCR clone calling, in-frame beta chains kept. Entries are consolidated by CDR3 protein sequence, retaining the most common genes and DNA. The V and J calls and clone size are TCRdb's, not the authors'. The sample table contains under 850,000 distinct CDR3 sequences; only one count was recorded for about 37% of them. The ten top clones hold 10% to 15% of the sample.

Systemically healthy Caucasian individuals from Russia, some 40 in total and aged roughly 6 to 95 years, were included as donors. About 10 milliliters of peripheral blood were collected from each donor into EDTA-treated Vacutainer tubes. Ficoll-Paque density-gradient centrifugation was used to isolate PBMCs, with at least 7 million per sample. Trizol reagent was used to extract total RNA from the PBMCs, yielding at least 5 micrograms per sample. Naive CD45RAhigh/CD27high T cell percentages were measured by flow cytometry on a PBMC aliquot from every donor. The specimen was blood. This TCR derives from a man aged 18 to 30 in good health. This sequence uses TRBV5-4 and TRBJ2-1; tentative D gene TRBD1, with 7 bases matching. The DNA reads as follows: TGTGCCAGCAGCTTGTACGGAGGGACAGCTTACAATGAGCAGTTCTTC. Its product reads: CASSLYGGTAYNEQFF.